What follows are 25 T cell receptor beta chains derived from one specimen sequenced in a study of Graves' ophthalmopathy and Graves' hyperthyroidism (dated by TCRdb to the late 2010s). Sequencing relied on an Illumina HiSeq 2000. TCR beta CDR3 regions were amplified from RNA transcripts for repertoire sequencing. HTBI primers and the Qiagen OneStep RT-PCR kit were used in a first-round RT-PCR, which was followed by a second-round multiplex PCR, size selection and purification. TCRdb reanalyzed the raw reads on its own, using fastp at Q25 for trimming and MiXCR for clone calling, and kept in-frame beta chains. Identical CDR3 proteins give one entry, which carries the most common genes and DNA. The sample table records approximately 380,000 distinct CDR3 sequences; approximately 21% of these occur just once. The ten most abundant clones make up around 3.2% of the sample. The sequencing input was peripheral blood. The receptors were sampled from a woman younger than 35 with stable Graves' hyperthyroidism. Donor details come from another sample of the same person, matched by shared clones.

As concerns this clonotype: The junction and the germline gene differ at one end; a read error may be behind it. This chain uses TRBV7-2 with TRBJ1-6, with D unclear. This CDR3 has 14 residues. Germline V lookup: CDR1 SGHTA, CDR2 FQGNSA. The CDR3 nucleotides are TGTGCCAGCAGCAACGACCGCGCAGTTTCAACCCTCCACTTT. Its protein product is CASSNDRAVSTLHF.

The chain couples TRBV7-2 to TRBJ1-3; a possible D gene is TRBD1 (5 bases). This CDR3 spans 14 amino acids. The V and J ends lost 5 bases and 0 bases respectively, with 8 bases between them. Germline CDR1 and CDR2: SGHTA and FQGNSA. As DNA, the CDR3 is TGTGCCAGCAGCCGACAGACCTCTGGAAACACCATATATTTT. The encoded protein is CASSRQTSGNTIYF.

The chain links TRBV12-3 or TRBV12-4 to TRBJ1-2, with unresolved D. The CDR3 length is 15 residues. Trimming stripped 8 bases from V and 0 bases from J, with 16 bases between. The CDR3 sequence: CASLNPLLANYGYTF. The CDR3 DNA reads TGTGCCAGCCTAAATCCGCTCTTAGCTAACTATGGCTACACCTTC.

The sample holds a few counts of this clonotype. The chain recombines TRBV6-5 with TRBJ2-7; D is unresolved. V dropped 4 bases and J dropped 0 bases, with 10 bases sitting between them. The CDR3 spans 14 residues. Per germline, CDR1 MNHEY and CDR2 SVGAGI. The CDR3 loop reads CASSSGRLSYEQYF. In nucleotides, the CDR3 is TGTGCCAGCAGTTCCGGGCGTCTCTCCTACGAGCAGTACTTC.

The chain has TRBV12-3 or TRBV12-4 and TRBJ1-1; D remains unclear. V was shortened by 3 bases and J by 1 base, with 9 bases between the two germline ends. This CDR3 is 14 amino acids long. The CDR3 bases are TGTGCCAGCAGTTTCTTCCCAACGAACACTGAAGCTTTCTTT. This translates into CASSFFPTNTEAFF.

This clonotype was seen a few times. The chain couples TRBV18 to TRBJ1-1; D is uncertain. The V and J ends lost 5 bases and 0 bases respectively, with 19 bases between them. The CDR3 sequence is 17 residues long. From germline, CDR1 is KGHSH and CDR2 LQKENI. The CDR3 bases are TGTGCCAGCTCAACCTTTGAGGCCTCACTTATGAACACTGAAGCTTTCTTT. This gives the protein CASSTFEASLMNTEAFF.

The chain couples TRBV5-5 to TRBJ2-5; the match to TRBD2 covers 8 bases. The CDR3 runs 16 residues. From germline, CDR1 is SGHKS and CDR2 YYEKEE (reference sequence). With 1 base clipped from V and 1 base from J, the junction kept 6 bases outside the gene matches. The CDR3 sequence is CASSLILAAPQETQYF. CDR3 coding DNA: TGTGCCAGCAGCTTGATACTAGCGGCACCCCAAGAGACCCAGTACTTC.

This clonotype showed up just a few times. The chain joins TRBV30 to TRBJ1-2, with D uncertain. Deletions cut 2 bases from V and 1 base from J, with 5 bases between. Looked up from germline, CDR1 is GTSNPN and CDR2 is SVGIG (reference sequence). The CDR3 has 12 amino acids. The CDR3 DNA is TGTGCCTGGAGTCCTCGTAACTATGGCTACACCTTC. This codes for CAWSPRNYGYTF.

This clonotype was counted many times. This sequence joins TRBV12-3 or TRBV12-4 and TRBJ2-2; 11 nucleotides line up with TRBD1. The CDR3 is 16 amino acids. Trimming cost V 8 bases and J 5 bases; bases outside gene matches: 10. CDR3 sequence reads: CASSASGTGGTGELFF. The CDR3 bases are TGTGCCAGCTCTGCTTCCGGGACAGGGGGGACCGGGGAGCTGTTTTTT.

The chain is built from TRBV6-5 and TRBJ1-1, with D possibly TRBD1 on 5 matching bases. V was clipped by 4 bases and J by 1 base, with 10 bases between them. From germline, CDR1 is MNHEY and CDR2 SVGAGI. The CDR3 totals 14 residues. Written as DNA, the CDR3 is TGTGCCAGCAGTTTGGTGGGGACGAACACTGAAGCTTTCTTT. Encoded protein: CASSLVGTNTEAFF.

The CDR3: CASSLARGLGDSNQPQHF. The CDR3 DNA is TGTGCCAGCAGCTTAGCTCGGGGTTTAGGGGATAGCAATCAGCCCCAGCATTTT. The rearrangement uses TRBV11-1 and TRBJ1-5, with D perhaps TRBD1 (5 bases). Germline values: CDR1 SGHAT, CDR2 FQDESV (reference sequence). V lost 0 bases and J 0 bases, leaving 15 bases between the germline ends. There are 18 residues in the CDR3.

This clonotype came up many times. The J gene is TRBJ1-2, the V gene TRBV6-5, with D maybe TRBD1 (5 bases). Germline CDR1 reads MNHEY; CDR2 reads SVGAGI. V lost 9 bases and J lost 4, with 21 bases in between. The CDR3 totals 15 residues. The CDR3 reads CASTSGRGRGYGYTF. CDR3 DNA: TGTGCCAGTACATCTGGACGGGGCCGGGGCTATGGCTACACCTTC.

This clonotype was observed many times. V is TRBV11-2 and J is TRBJ2-7, with 8 bases lining up with TRBD1. Germline CDR1 reads SGHAT; CDR2 reads FQNNGV. V was clipped by 5 bases and J by 0 bases; unmatched bases: 9. The CDR3 is 16 amino acids. CDR3 protein: CASSEPRDRFSYEQYF. The CDR3 DNA sequence: TGTGCCAGCAGCGAACCACGGGACAGGTTCTCCTACGAGCAGTACTTC.

This chain joins TRBV6-1 and TRBJ1-1, with a possible D match to TRBD1 (6 bases). CDR3 size: 15 residues. The germline gives CDR1 MNHNS, CDR2 SASEGT. Trimming left V 6 bases short and J 1 base short, with 15 bases between. CDR3 amino acids: CASSRGARTNTEAFF. The CDR3 DNA is TGTGCCAGCAGCCGGGGGGCGCGGACGAACACTGAAGCTTTCTTT.

This clonotype occurred many times. CDR3 in DNA: TGTGCCATCAGTGAGTCAGGGCAGGATGGCTACACCTTC. Its translation: CAISESGQDGYTF. V is TRBV10-3 and J is TRBJ1-2, with D hard to call. CDR1 and CDR2 from the germline V gene are ENHRY and SYGVKD. Deletions cut 0 bases from V and 6 bases from J, with 8 bases between. The CDR3 consists of 13 residues.

This clonotype was counted once. CDR3 in DNA: TGTGCCAGCAGTGGGGAAGGGTGGAGCACTGAAGCTTTCTTT. It yields the protein CASSGEGWSTEAFF. J is TRBJ1-1 and V is TRBV2; unclear D gene. V was pared by 4 bases and J by 4 bases, with 13 bases between. From germline, CDR1 is SNHLY and CDR2 FYNNEI. This CDR3 region has 14 residues.

V gene TRBV12-5 combines with J gene TRBJ2-5; a possible D gene is TRBD1 (5 bases). This CDR3 is 13 amino acids long. Germline values: CDR1 LGHNT, CDR2 FRNRAP. V was trimmed by 8 bases and J by 5 bases, leaving 15 bases between them. As DNA, the CDR3 is TGTGCTAGTTGGTCAGGGTGCAAGGAGACCCAGTACTTC. It codes for CASWSGCKETQYF.

On this clonotype: A much larger clone lies one base from this, so it may be a read error. V and J are TRBV5-6 and TRBJ1-2; D unresolved. Germline CDR1 reads SGHDT; CDR2 reads YYEEEE. This CDR3 has 15 amino acids. The V end lost 4 bases, the J end lost 8 bases, and 21 bases lay between the germline ends. The DNA for the CDR3 is TGTGCCAGCAGCGTATTCAAGGGAAGCGGTGCAGGCTACACCTTC. It codes for CASSVFKGSGAGYTF.

This clonotype was counted ten times or more. The chain joins TRBV6-2 or TRBV6-3 to TRBJ2-7, with D perhaps matching TRBD2 (5 bases). V lost 7 bases, J lost 0 bases, and 16 bases lay in between. This CDR3 contains 15 residues. Germline lookup yields CDR1 MNHEY and CDR2 SVGEGT. The CDR3 region is CASTLGGLSSYEQYF. The CDR3 DNA reads as TGTGCCAGCACCTTGGGCGGACTGAGCTCCTACGAGCAGTACTTC.

Ten or more counts support this clonotype. The chain uses TRBV12-3 or TRBV12-4 and TRBJ1-2, with 8 nucleotides matching TRBD1. CDR3 length: 15 residues. V lost 6 bases and J lost 4; bases outside the gene matches: 10. The chain's CDR3 is CASRPDRAGIYGYTF. The CDR3 DNA follows: TGTGCCAGCAGGCCGGACAGGGCGGGGATCTATGGCTACACCTTC.

This clonotype was counted ten times or more. The V gene is TRBV6-1, the J gene TRBJ2-2; 14 bases agree with TRBD2. V gave up 4 bases and J gave up 15 bases; unmatched junction bases: 4. CDR3 length: 13 residues. Germline CDR1 is MNHNS and CDR2 is SASEGT. The CDR3 nucleotides are TGTGCCAGCAGTGGGACTAGCGGGAGGTCCGTGTTTTTT. Residues: CASSGTSGRSVFF.

The rearrangement uses TRBV6-1 and TRBJ2-2; 7 bases line up with TRBD1. With V trimmed by 6 bases and J by 0 bases, 7 bases remained unmatched. The CDR3 is made up of 16 amino acids. Germline V gene lookup returns CDR1 MNHNS and CDR2 SASEGT. For the CDR3, the DNA is TGTGCCAGCAGACCCCGAGGGGGCGCGAACACCGGGGAGCTGTTTTTT. It encodes CASRPRGGANTGELFF.

Concerning this clonotype itself: This may stem from a read error, because a much larger clone lies one nucleotide away. V and J are TRBV6-2 or TRBV6-3 and TRBJ2-7, with D maybe TRBD2 (7 bases). The CDR3 is made up of 17 amino acids. Trimming removed 3 bases at V and 2 bases at J, with 20 bases between. Germline V gene data show CDR1 as MNHEY and CDR2 as SVGEGT. CDR3 sequence reads: CASSYVLSLGGAYEQYF. CDR3 nucleotide sequence: TGTGCCAGCAGTTATGTGCTGAGCTTAGGGGGGGCCTACGAGCAGTACTTC.

This clonotype was counted many times. This rearrangement joins TRBV6-1 to TRBJ2-7, with TRBD1 matching 7 bases. Germline V gene lookup returns CDR1 MNHNS and CDR2 SASEGT. The V segment lost 1 base and the J segment 3 bases; nucleotides outside the gene matches: 9. The CDR3 loop spans 16 amino acids. The CDR3 DNA reads TGTGCCAGCAGTGAAGGAGAGGGGGCGCCTCTCTACGAGCAGTACTTC. It yields the protein CASSEGEGAPLYEQYF.

V and J are TRBV20-1 and TRBJ2-2; D is ambiguous. V lost 2 bases, J lost 0 bases, and 4 bases lay in between. This CDR3 is built from 13 residues. Germline CDR1 is DFQATT and CDR2 is SNEGSKA (reference sequence). The CDR3 DNA follows: TGCAGTGCTAGAACACCGAACACCGGGGAGCTGTTTTTT. Its protein is CSARTPNTGELFF.